This TCR beta chain was identified in a study of CD8+CD57+ T cells in acquired aplastic anemia. Study summary: The average for DNA from sorted CD4+ and CD8+ cells was about 2.9 ug.

Genomic DNA, the template, was used for profiling of the TCR beta VDJ and CDR3. One entry per CDR3 protein results from TCRdb running MiXCR on the reads. Of about 170,000 distinct CDR3 sequences detected, around 60% appear once; the ten largest clones hold 45%. This clonotype was observed many times. Its target is not known. The CDR3 totals 14 residues. Losses at the gene ends were 3 bases for V and 8 bases for J; bases not matched to a gene: 5. The germline gives CDR1 LNHDA, CDR2 SQIVND (reference sequence). General study results and limits: Levels of CD8+ Simpson's diversity were not significantly distinct in patients versus controls. Sharing between patients and controls was observed for twenty-nine CD8+ CDR3 sequences.

This clonotype was sampled from a human donor in good health. This chain links TRBV19 with TRBJ2-1; 9 bases agree with TRBD2. Source material: sorted CD4+, CD8+, or CD8+CD57+ T cells (not recorded which) from PBMCs. CDR3 in DNA: TGTGCCAGTAGTATCGGCCTAGCGGGATATGAGCAGTTCTTC. The encoded protein is CASSIGLAGYEQFF.